The 23 T cell receptor beta chains below all came from one sample that was sequenced in a study of cytomegalovirus exposure and HLA in healthy donors. The assay was immunoSEQ multiplex PCR, and TCRdb's table has in-frame clones only and misses some. The repertoire holds more than 85,000 clones, around 90% seen once, with 1.5% to 2% in the top ten. The sample was PBMCs. These receptors originate from a woman younger than 30 in good health and CMV-seronegative.

The rearrangement joins TRBV19 to TRBJ2-7, with TRBD1 identical over 9 bases. Germline V gene data show CDR1 as LNHDA and CDR2 as SQIVND (reference sequence). The CDR3 length is 14 residues. V trimming: 5 bases; J trimming: 7 bases; junction bases outside the gene matches: 9. The DNA for the CDR3 is TGTGCCAGTAGTCAGGGGACAGGGTGGAAAGAGCAGTACTTC. This translates into CASSQGTGWKEQYF. Together with reference TRBV19 and TRBJ2-7, the CDR3 gives the full variable domain: DGGITQSPKYLFRKEGQNVTLSCEQNLNHDAMYWYRQDPGQGLRLIYYSQIVNDFQKGDIAEGYSVSREKKESFPLTVTSAQKNPTAFYLCASSQGTGWKEQYFGPGTRLTVT.

The V call is TRBV4-1, the J call TRBJ2-3; 8 nucleotides line up with TRBD2. The CDR3 has 15 residues. In germline, CDR1 is MGHRA, CDR2 YSYEKL. The ends lost 2 bases at V and 6 bases at J; junction bases unmatched: 7. The CDR3 is CASSQLGLAQDTQYF. CDR3 DNA: TGCGCCAGCAGCCAACTCGGACTAGCCCAGGATACGCAGTATTTT.

This clone was observed a single time. The rearrangement links TRBV5-1 to TRBJ1-5; D possibly corresponds to TRBD1 (6 bases). This CDR3 contains 16 residues. CDR1 is SGHRS and CDR2 is YFSETQ in the germline V gene. V was cut by 4 bases and J by 1 base, with 15 bases left in between. The CDR3 region is CASSPGGGGSNQPQHF. CDR3 nucleotides: TGCGCCAGCAGCCCCGGGGGGGGCGGGAGCAATCAGCCCCAGCATTTT.

This sequence joins TRBV11-3 and TRBJ2-5; the match to TRBD1 covers 9 bases. The germline gives CDR1 SGHNT, CDR2 YENEEA. CDR3 length equals 13 residues. V trimming: 3 bases; J trimming: 5 bases; junction bases outside the gene matches: 1. The CDR3 DNA sequence: TGTGCCAGCAGCTTGGGACAGGGTGAGACCCAGTACTTC. Translating it yields CASSLGQGETQYF.

This clone has a single count. The chain's CDR3 is CASSVGVSLLRAYEQYF. For the CDR3, the DNA is TGTGCCAGCAGCGTAGGAGTAAGCCTACTGCGGGCCTACGAGCAGTACTTC. The chain combines TRBV9 with TRBJ2-7, with TRBD2 as a possible D gene (5 bases). The CDR3 is 17 amino acids. CDR1 is SGDLS and CDR2 is YYNGEE in the germline V gene. Trimming removed 0 bases at V and 2 bases at J, with 18 bases between.

This sequence joins TRBV5-4 and TRBJ1-5; D remains unclear. Germline values: CDR1 SGHNT, CDR2 YYREEE (reference sequence). CDR3 length: 13 amino acids. Trimming removed 5 bases at V and 2 bases at J, with 8 bases between. The CDR3 protein is CASSREGNQPQHF. The CDR3 DNA reads TGTGCCAGCAGTCGCGAAGGCAATCAGCCCCAGCATTTT. Looking up the rest from reference TRBV5-4 and TRBJ1-5 gives the full variable domain: ETGVTQSPTHLIKTRGQQVTLRCSSQSGHNTVSWYQQALGQGPQFIFQYYREEENGRGNFPPRFSGLQFPNYSSELNVNALELDDSALYLCASSREGNQPQHFGDGTRLSIL.

The chain joins TRBV9 to TRBJ1-1; perhaps TRBD1 as D (5 bases). The CDR3 covers 18 residues. V lost 4 bases to trimming and J lost 0 bases, with 22 bases between them. CDR1 is SGDLS, CDR2 YYNGEE, per germline. CDR3 sequence: CASSLAARGGPMNTEAFF. In DNA, the CDR3 is TGTGCCAGCAGCCTCGCCGCGAGGGGAGGTCCAATGAACACTGAAGCTTTCTTT.

This rearrangement joins TRBV7-9 to TRBJ2-1; D is possibly TRBD1 (6 bases). The germline V gene encodes CDR1 SEHNR and CDR2 FQNEAQ (reference sequence). The CDR3 spans 15 residues. The V end lost 1 base, the J end lost 2 bases, and 9 bases lay between the germline ends. The CDR3 DNA is TGTGCCAGCAGCTTAGACAGGGACCCCTACAATGAGCAGTTCTTC. As protein: CASSLDRDPYNEQFF.

The chain has TRBV7-2 and TRBJ1-1; weak D call: TRBD1 (5 bases). The length of the CDR3 is 14 residues. CDR1 and CDR2 from the germline V gene are SGHTA and FQGNSA. V was pared by 5 bases and J by 0 bases, with 10 bases between. In DNA, the CDR3 is TGTGCCAGCAGCCGCGACAGTCTGAACACTGAAGCTTTCTTT. Translating it yields CASSRDSLNTEAFF.

This chain links TRBV5-1 with TRBJ2-7; 9 bases fit TRBD1. This CDR3 region has 15 residues. J gave up 3 bases and V 0 bases, and 4 bases lay outside the gene matches. CDR1 is SGHRS and CDR2 is YFSETQ in the germline V gene. The CDR3, as DNA: TGCGCCAGCAGCTTGGCCGGGACAGGGAGCTACGAGCAGTACTTC. Its translation: CASSLAGTGSYEQYF.

DNA of the CDR3: TGTGCCAGCAGCCGTCCCGGGACAGGCTCCTACGAGCAGTACTTC. Its protein product is CASSRPGTGSYEQYF. The chain uses TRBV28 and TRBJ2-7; TRBD1 agrees at 8 bases. CDR1 and CDR2 (germline): MDHEN, SYDVKM. J gave up 0 bases and V 6 bases, and 7 bases lay outside the gene matches. The CDR3 spans 15 residues. Together with reference TRBV28 and TRBJ2-7, the CDR3 gives the full variable domain: DVKVTQSSRYLVKRTGEKVFLECVQDMDHENMFWYRQDPGLGLRLIYFSYDVKMKEKGDIPEGYSVSREKKERFSLILESASTNQTSMYLCASSRPGTGSYEQYFGPGTRLTVT.

The chain joins TRBV9 to TRBJ2-7, with 9 bases identical to TRBD1. Unmatched junction bases numbered 2, after V lost 4 bases and J lost 6 bases. The CDR3 covers 12 residues. From germline, CDR1 is SGDLS and CDR2 YYNGEE. CDR3 coding DNA: TGTGCCAGCAGCTTGGGACAGGGCGAGCAGTACTTC. Translation gives CASSLGQGEQYF.

Concerning this clone itself: The sample carries other DNA sequences with the same CDR3. This rearrangement joins TRBV29-1 to TRBJ1-1; TRBD1 matches at 7 bases. J lost 0 bases, V lost 6 bases, and 1 base had no gene match. In germline, CDR1 is SQVTM, CDR2 ANQGSEA. The CDR3 consists of 12 residues. The CDR3 region has the DNA TGCAGCGTGGGACAGCTGAACACTGAAGCTTTCTTT. As protein: CSVGQLNTEAFF.

The chain recombines TRBV19 with TRBJ2-7; TRBD1 matches 8 bases. There are 13 residues in the CDR3. In germline, CDR1 is LNHDA, CDR2 SQIVND (reference sequence). The V gene end was trimmed by 4 bases and the J gene end by 3 bases; junction bases not matched to a gene: 2. The CDR3 is CASSTGQGYEQYF. The CDR3 nucleotides are TGTGCCAGTAGTACAGGACAGGGCTACGAGCAGTACTTC.

The chain uses TRBV27 and TRBJ1-2; the match to TRBD1 covers 7 bases. The CDR3 totals 16 residues. V lost 11 bases to trimming and J lost 2 bases; unmatched junction nucleotides: 17. Germline loops: CDR1 MNHEY, CDR2 SMNVEV (reference sequence). CDR3 protein: CAGPGELPGQNYGYTF. The CDR3 DNA reads as TGTGCCGGCCCCGGGGAATTGCCGGGACAGAACTATGGCTACACCTTC.

V and J are TRBV13 and TRBJ2-2, with D perhaps matching TRBD2 (6 bases). V gave up 4 bases and J gave up 13 bases, with 13 bases separating them. The CDR3 loop spans 12 amino acids. Germline V CDR1 and CDR2: PRHDT, FYEKMQ (reference sequence). CDR3 nucleotide sequence: TGTGCCAGCAGCTCCTGGGGAGGCGGGCTGTTTTTT. It encodes CASSSWGGGLFF.

This rearrangement joins TRBV6-5 to TRBJ1-4; D is unresolved. Deletions cut 8 bases from V and 7 bases from J, with 11 bases between. Germline V gene lookup returns CDR1 MNHEY and CDR2 SVGAGI. The CDR3 is made up of 12 amino acids. CDR3 sequence (DNA): TGTGCCAGCCGGGATCCGGGTGAAAAACTGTTTTTT. Translated: CASRDPGEKLFF.

V and J are TRBV30 and TRBJ1-4; 9 bases agree with TRBD1. CDR1 and CDR2 (germline): GTSNPN, SVGIG (reference sequence). The trim removed 4 bases at V and 3 bases at J, leaving 3 bases unmatched. There are 14 residues in the CDR3. In DNA, the CDR3 is TGTGCCTGGATCGGGACAGGGCCTAATGAAAAACTGTTTTTT. This sequence encodes CAWIGTGPNEKLFF.

The genes are TRBV5-4 and TRBJ2-7, with 12 bases matching TRBD2. The ends lost 5 bases at V and 5 bases at J; junction bases unmatched: 5. Germline values: CDR1 SGHNT, CDR2 YYREEE (reference sequence). The CDR3 consists of 14 residues. The CDR3 DNA reads as TGTGCCAGCAGGCTAGCGGGAGGGCCCCACGAGCAGTACTTC. Its translation is CASRLAGGPHEQYF. The full variable domain, completed using reference TRBV5-4 and TRBJ2-7, is ETGVTQSPTHLIKTRGQQVTLRCSSQSGHNTVSWYQQALGQGPQFIFQYYREEENGRGNFPPRFSGLQFPNYSSELNVNALELDDSALYLCASRLAGGPHEQYFGPGTRLTVT.

V is TRBV30 and J is TRBJ1-4, with TRBD1 matching 7 bases. The CDR3 has 15 residues. With 3 bases clipped from V and 2 bases from J, the junction kept 6 bases outside the gene matches. CDR1 and CDR2 from the germline V gene are GTSNPN and SVGIG (reference sequence). The CDR3 reads CAWRRQGPTNEKLFF. In nucleotides, the CDR3 is TGTGCCTGGAGAAGACAGGGCCCTACTAATGAAAAACTGTTTTTT.

The rearrangement joins TRBV27 to TRBJ2-5; maybe TRBD2 (6 bases). The CDR3 contains 15 residues. CDR1 is MNHEY and CDR2 is SMNVEV in the germline V gene (reference sequence). Deletions cut 5 bases from V and 2 bases from J, with 15 bases between. CDR3 DNA sequence: TGTGCCAGCAGTGATCGGGGACTGAGACAAGAGACCCAGTACTTC. This codes for CASSDRGLRQETQYF.

The J gene is TRBJ2-3, the V gene TRBV7-8; 10 bases are shared with TRBD2. Germline CDR1 SGHVS, CDR2 FQNEAQ. The CDR3 loop spans 18 amino acids. The junction had 14 bases not matched to a gene; V was cut back by 6 bases and J by 2 bases. In DNA form, the CDR3 reads TGTGCCAGCAGGTCTCGAAGGGGAGCGGGGGGGTCCACAGATACGCAGTATTTT. Protein product: CASRSRRGAGGSTDTQYF.

V gene TRBV13 combines with J gene TRBJ1-1, with unresolved D. Germline V lookup: CDR1 PRHDT, CDR2 FYEKMQ (reference sequence). The length of the CDR3 is 12 residues. Trimming shortened V by 5 bases and J by 0 bases, and 4 bases separated the two germline ends. CDR3 DNA: TGTGCCAGCAGCCCATTGAACACTGAAGCTTTCTTT. Amino acids: CASSPLNTEAFF.